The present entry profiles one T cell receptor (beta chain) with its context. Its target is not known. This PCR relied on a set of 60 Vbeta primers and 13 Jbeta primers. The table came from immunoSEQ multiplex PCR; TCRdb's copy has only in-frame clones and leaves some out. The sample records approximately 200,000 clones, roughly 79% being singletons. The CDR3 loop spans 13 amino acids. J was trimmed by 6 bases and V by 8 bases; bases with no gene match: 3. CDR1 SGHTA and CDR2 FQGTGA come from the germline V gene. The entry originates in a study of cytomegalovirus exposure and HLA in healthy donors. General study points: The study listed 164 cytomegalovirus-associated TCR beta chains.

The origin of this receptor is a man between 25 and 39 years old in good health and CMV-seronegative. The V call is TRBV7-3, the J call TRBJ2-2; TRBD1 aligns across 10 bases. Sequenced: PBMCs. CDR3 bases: TGTGCCAGCGGGACAGGGGTGTCCGGGGAGCTGTTTTTT. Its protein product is CASGTGVSGELFF.